The 8 T cell receptor beta chains reported below all come from one sample, sequenced in a study of blood T cell repertoires in COVID-19. TCRdb keeps only in-frame clones here, not all; method: immunoSEQ multiplex PCR. The sample includes more than 150,000 clones, approximately 85% of them seen just once. The sequenced sample was peripheral blood. These receptors were collected from a woman at least 80 years old with acute or convalescent COVID-19.

V is TRBV6-4 and J is TRBJ1-3; no firm D call. V lost 3 bases and J 0 bases, leaving 9 bases between the germline ends. Germline loops: CDR1 MRHNA, CDR2 SNTAGT. The CDR3 runs to 15 residues. The CDR3 sequence is CASSENSLSGNTIYF. In DNA form, the CDR3 reads TGTGCCAGCAGTGAAAACAGCCTCTCTGGAAACACCATATATTTT.

The chain carries TRBV5-6 and TRBJ1-6; no clear D gene. Germline CDR1 reads SGHDT; CDR2 reads YYEEEE. The CDR3 loop spans 14 amino acids. V was pared by 2 bases and J by 10 bases, with 13 bases between. The CDR3 DNA reads as TGTGCCAGCAGCTTTTTCCTAAGGAGGTCACCCCTCCACTTT. The encoded protein is CASSFFLRRSPLHF.

CDR3 in DNA: TGTGCCAGCAGTCCCGACCGGGGAGGTCAGCCCCAGCATTTT. Translation gives CASSPDRGGQPQHF. This sequence joins TRBV27 and TRBJ1-5, with no clear D. This CDR3 spans 14 amino acids. CDR1 MNHEY and CDR2 SMNVEV come from the germline V gene (reference sequence). V was trimmed by 5 bases and J by 6 bases, leaving 14 bases between them.

The chain joins TRBV5-6 to TRBJ2-1; possibly TRBD2 for D (6 bases). V gave up 1 base and J gave up 10 bases, with 9 bases separating them. There are 12 residues in the CDR3. Germline V lookup: CDR1 SGHDT, CDR2 YYEEEE. The CDR3 nucleotides read TGTGCCAGCAGCTTGCCCCGGGGGGAGCAGTTCTTC. Translating gives CASSLPRGEQFF.

This chain connects TRBV11-2 to TRBJ1-4; 10 bases are shared with TRBD1. Losses at the gene ends were 4 bases for V and 6 bases for J; bases not matched to a gene: 5. Germline lookup yields CDR1 SGHAT and CDR2 FQNNGV. The CDR3 covers 15 residues. CDR3 protein: CASSSPGQGYEKLFF. CDR3 bases: TGTGCCAGCAGCTCACCGGGACAGGGGTATGAAAAACTGTTTTTT.

The chain combines TRBV12-3 or TRBV12-4 with TRBJ1-1; no firm D call. The CDR3 loop spans 12 amino acids. Between the trimmed V and J ends, which lost 6 bases and 4 bases, there was a span of 9 bases. As DNA, the CDR3 is TGTGCCAGCAGCCAAAGCGGCACTGAAGCTTTCTTT. It translates to CASSQSGTEAFF.

The rearrangement links TRBV19 to TRBJ1-3; TRBD1 aligns across 7 bases. Trimming took 4 bases from V and 0 from J; bases not matched to a gene: 3. CDR1 LNHDA and CDR2 SQIVND come from the germline V gene (reference sequence). The length of the CDR3 is 15 residues. CDR3 sequence reads: CASSSGQVSGNTIYF. Written as DNA, the CDR3 is TGTGCCAGTAGTAGCGGACAGGTCTCTGGAAACACCATATATTTT. The entire variable domain, with the rest obtained from reference TRBV19 and TRBJ1-3, is as follows: DGGITQSPKYLFRKEGQNVTLSCEQNLNHDAMYWYRQDPGQGLRLIYYSQIVNDFQKGDIAEGYSVSREKKESFPLTVTSAQKNPTAFYLCASSSGQVSGNTIYFGEGSWLTVV.

The CDR3 region is CASSQDRAGVADTQYF. The CDR3 bases are TGCGCCAGCAGCCAAGACCGAGCGGGGGTAGCAGATACGCAGTATTTT. The J gene is TRBJ2-3, the V gene TRBV4-3; 8 bases are a match to TRBD2. Losses at the gene ends were 0 bases for V and 4 bases for J; bases not matched to a gene: 6. Germline V lookup: CDR1 LGHNA, CDR2 YSLEER. The CDR3 is 16 residues long.